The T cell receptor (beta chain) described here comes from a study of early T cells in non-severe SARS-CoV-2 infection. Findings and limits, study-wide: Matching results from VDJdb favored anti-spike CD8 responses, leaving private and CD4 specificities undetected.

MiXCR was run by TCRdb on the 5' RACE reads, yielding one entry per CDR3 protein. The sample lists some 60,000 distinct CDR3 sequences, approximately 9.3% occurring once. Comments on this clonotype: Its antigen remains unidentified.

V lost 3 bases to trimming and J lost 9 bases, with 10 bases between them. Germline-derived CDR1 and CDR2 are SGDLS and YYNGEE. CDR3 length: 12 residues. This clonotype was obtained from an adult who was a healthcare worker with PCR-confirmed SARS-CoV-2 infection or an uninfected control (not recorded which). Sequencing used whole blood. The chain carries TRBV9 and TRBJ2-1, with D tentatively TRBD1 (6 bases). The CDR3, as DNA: TGTGCCAGCAGCGGTACAGGGACTGAGCAGTTCTTC. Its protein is CASSGTGTEQFF.